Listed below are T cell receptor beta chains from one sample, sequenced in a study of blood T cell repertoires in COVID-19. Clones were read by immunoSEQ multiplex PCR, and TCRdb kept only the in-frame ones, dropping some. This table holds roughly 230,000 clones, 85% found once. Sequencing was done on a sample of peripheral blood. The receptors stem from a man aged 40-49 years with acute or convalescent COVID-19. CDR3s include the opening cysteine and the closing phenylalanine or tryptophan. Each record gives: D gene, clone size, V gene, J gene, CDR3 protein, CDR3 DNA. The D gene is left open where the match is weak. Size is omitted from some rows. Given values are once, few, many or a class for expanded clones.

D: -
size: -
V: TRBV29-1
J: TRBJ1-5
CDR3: CSAGMVGSNQPQHF
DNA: TGCAGCGCCGGGATGGTGGGAAGCAATCAGCCCCAGCATTTT

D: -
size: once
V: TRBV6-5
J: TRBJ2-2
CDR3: CASQTEPAYTGELFF
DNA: TGTGCCAGTCAGACAGAGCCTGCTTACACCGGGGAGCTGTTTTTT

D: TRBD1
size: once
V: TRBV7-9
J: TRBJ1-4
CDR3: CASSFMRGQGNLAVEKLFF
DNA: TGTGCCAGCAGCTTTATGAGGGGACAGGGGAACCTGGCGGTTGAAAAACTGTTTTTT

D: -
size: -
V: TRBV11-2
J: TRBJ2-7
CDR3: CASSLETGGYEQYF
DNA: TGTGCCAGCAGCTTAGAGACCGGCGGCTACGAGCAGTACTTC

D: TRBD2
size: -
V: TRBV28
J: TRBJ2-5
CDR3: CASSLQAGTKETQYF
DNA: TGTGCCAGCAGTTTACAAGCGGGGACGAAGGAGACCCAGTACTTC

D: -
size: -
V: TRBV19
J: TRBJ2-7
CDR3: CASSTGLPPKEQYF
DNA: TGTGCCAGTAGTACCGGACTGCCTCCGAAGGAGCAGTACTTC

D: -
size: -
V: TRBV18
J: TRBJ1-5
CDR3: CASSQDRNQPQHF
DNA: TGTGCCAGCTCACAGGACAGAAATCAGCCCCAGCATTTT

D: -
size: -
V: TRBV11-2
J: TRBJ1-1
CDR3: CASSLYAGLGTEAFF
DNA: TGTGCCAGCAGCTTATATGCGGGGCTGGGGACTGAAGCTTTCTTT

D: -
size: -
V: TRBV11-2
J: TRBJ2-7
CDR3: CASSFDGGYEQYF
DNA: TGTGCCAGCAGCTTCGACGGGGGCTACGAGCAGTACTTC

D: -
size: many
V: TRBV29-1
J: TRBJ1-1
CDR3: CSVGPSRVGAFF
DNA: TGCAGCGTTGGACCCAGCCGGGTGGGAGCTTTCTTT

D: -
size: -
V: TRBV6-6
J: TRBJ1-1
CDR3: CASSYSRPRDTEAFF
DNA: TGTGCCAGCAGTTACTCGAGACCTCGGGACACTGAAGCTTTCTTT

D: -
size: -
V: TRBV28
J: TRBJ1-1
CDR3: CASSLSGPTEAFF
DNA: TGTGCCAGCAGTTTATCAGGTCCGACTGAAGCTTTCTTT

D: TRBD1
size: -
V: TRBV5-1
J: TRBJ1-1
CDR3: CASSLGDRGRITEAFF
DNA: TGCGCCAGCAGCTTGGGGGACAGGGGGCGGATCACTGAAGCTTTCTTT

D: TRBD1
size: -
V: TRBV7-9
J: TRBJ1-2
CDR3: CASSSPGTGGRYGYTF
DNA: TGTGCCAGCAGCTCACCCGGGACAGGGGGTAGATATGGCTACACCTTC

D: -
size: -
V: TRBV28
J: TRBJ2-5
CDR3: CASSLSAAQETQYF
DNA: TGTGCCAGCAGTTTATCGGCGGCTCAAGAGACCCAGTACTTC

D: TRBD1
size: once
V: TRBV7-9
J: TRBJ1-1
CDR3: CASSTGQGAGTEAFF
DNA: TGTGCCAGCAGTACGGGACAGGGGGCGGGCACTGAAGCTTTCTTT

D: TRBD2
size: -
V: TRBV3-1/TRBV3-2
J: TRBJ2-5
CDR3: CASSQRLAEETQYF
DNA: TGTGCCAGCAGCCAACGTCTAGCGGAAGAGACCCAGTACTTC

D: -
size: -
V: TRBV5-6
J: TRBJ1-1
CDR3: CASSLQRTEAFF
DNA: TGTGCCAGCAGCTTACAGAGAACTGAAGCTTTCTTT

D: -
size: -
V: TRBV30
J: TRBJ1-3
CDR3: CAWGEGSSRGNTIYF
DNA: TGTGCCTGGGGGGAGGGAAGCTCCCGTGGAAACACCATATATTTT

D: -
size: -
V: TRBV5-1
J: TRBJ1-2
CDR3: CASSLQPTNYGYTF
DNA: TGCGCCAGCAGCTTACAGCCCACTAACTATGGCTACACCTTC

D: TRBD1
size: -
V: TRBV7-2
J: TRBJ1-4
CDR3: CASSLTGTGGWDNEKLFF
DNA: TGTGCCAGCAGTTTAACCGGGACAGGGGGCTGGGATAATGAAAAACTGTTTTTT

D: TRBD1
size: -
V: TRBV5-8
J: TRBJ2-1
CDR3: CASSSGDRGSSYNEQFF
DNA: TGTGCCAGCAGCTCAGGGGACAGGGGAAGTTCCTACAATGAGCAGTTCTTC